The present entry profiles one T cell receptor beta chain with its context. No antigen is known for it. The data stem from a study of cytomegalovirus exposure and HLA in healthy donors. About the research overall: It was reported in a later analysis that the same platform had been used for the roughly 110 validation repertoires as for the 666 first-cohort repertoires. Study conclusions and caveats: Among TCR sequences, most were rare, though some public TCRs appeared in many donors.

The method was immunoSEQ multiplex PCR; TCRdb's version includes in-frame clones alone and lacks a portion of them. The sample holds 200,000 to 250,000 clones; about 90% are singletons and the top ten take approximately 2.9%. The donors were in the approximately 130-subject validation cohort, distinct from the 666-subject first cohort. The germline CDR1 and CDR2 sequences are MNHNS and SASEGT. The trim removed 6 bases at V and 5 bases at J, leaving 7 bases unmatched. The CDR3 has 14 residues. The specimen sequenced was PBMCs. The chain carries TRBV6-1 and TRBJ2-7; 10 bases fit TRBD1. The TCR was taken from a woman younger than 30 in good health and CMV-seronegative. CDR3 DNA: TGTGCCAGCAGGGCGAGGGGACAGGGGAACGAGCAGTACTTC. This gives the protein CASRARGQGNEQYF.